These T cell receptor beta chains were read from a single sample in a study of blood T cell repertoires in COVID-19. The method was immunoSEQ multiplex PCR; TCRdb's version includes in-frame clones alone and lacks a portion of them. The sample has fewer than 250,000 clones, approximately 85% seen once. The sample taken for sequencing was PBMCs or T cells enriched from blood (not recorded which). These receptors came from a woman aged 45-60 years with acute COVID-19. The conserved cysteine and the conserved F or W are not part of the CDR3 here. Each record gives: V gene, clone size, J gene, CDR3 protein. A clone size is listed for some rows: how often the clone was seen (once, few, many), or a class if it is expanded.

V: TRBV6-2/TRBV6-3; size: -; J: TRBJ2-1; CDR3: ASSRSTSRLWDEQF
V: TRBV14; size: -; J: TRBJ2-7; CDR3: ASSQDFGASVLPY
V: TRBV16; size: -; J: TRBJ2-2; CDR3: ASSQMSSGNTGELF
V: TRBV21-1; size: -; J: TRBJ1-2; CDR3: ASSSDGYT
V: TRBV5-8; size: -; J: TRBJ1-5; CDR3: ASSFGTGGYSNQPQH
V: TRBV2; size: -; J: TRBJ1-1; CDR3: ASSREGASTEAF
V: TRBV10-2; size: once; J: TRBJ2-4; CDR3: ASREGTGSLENIQY
V: TRBV5-5; size: once; J: TRBJ1-5; CDR3: ASSLEGGGNQPQH
V: TRBV15; size: -; J: TRBJ1-5; CDR3: ATSSTVPGQRLGNQPQH
V: TRBV14; size: -; J: TRBJ1-3; CDR3: ASSQDRTGLDSGNTIY
V: TRBV12-3/TRBV12-4; size: -; J: TRBJ1-5; CDR3: ASSPDRDQPQH
V: TRBV3-1/TRBV3-2; size: once; J: TRBJ1-2; CDR3: ASSQGGHTGANYGYT
V: TRBV6-1; size: -; J: TRBJ2-3; CDR3: ASSERVAGGPADTQY
V: TRBV30; size: -; J: TRBJ1-1; CDR3: AWSVQDNTEAF
V: TRBV6-5; size: -; J: TRBJ1-5; CDR3: ASRPTADSNQPQH
V: TRBV5-6; size: -; J: TRBJ1-3; CDR3: ASSSGVSISGNTIY
V: TRBV6-5; size: -; J: TRBJ1-2; CDR3: ASFPTGGKGYT
V: TRBV5-1; size: -; J: TRBJ2-7; CDR3: ASSPGIAGGPGEQY
V: TRBV3-1/TRBV3-2; size: -; J: TRBJ2-3; CDR3: ASSQGRMTDTQY
V: TRBV5-4; size: once; J: TRBJ1-1; CDR3: ASSLSISRGDTEAF
V: TRBV19; size: -; J: TRBJ1-2; CDR3: ASNRRGAISDYT
V: TRBV5-1; size: few; J: TRBJ1-6; CDR3: ASSLDRGSGRPLH
V: TRBV18; size: -; J: TRBJ2-5; CDR3: ASSPLGQGLQETQY
V: TRBV6-5; size: -; J: TRBJ2-3; CDR3: ASSGGYSTDTQY
V: TRBV4-1; size: -; J: TRBJ2-1; CDR3: ASSQFWGTSGGLSYNEQF
V: TRBV28; size: -; J: TRBJ2-7; CDR3: ASSFGTSGGEQY